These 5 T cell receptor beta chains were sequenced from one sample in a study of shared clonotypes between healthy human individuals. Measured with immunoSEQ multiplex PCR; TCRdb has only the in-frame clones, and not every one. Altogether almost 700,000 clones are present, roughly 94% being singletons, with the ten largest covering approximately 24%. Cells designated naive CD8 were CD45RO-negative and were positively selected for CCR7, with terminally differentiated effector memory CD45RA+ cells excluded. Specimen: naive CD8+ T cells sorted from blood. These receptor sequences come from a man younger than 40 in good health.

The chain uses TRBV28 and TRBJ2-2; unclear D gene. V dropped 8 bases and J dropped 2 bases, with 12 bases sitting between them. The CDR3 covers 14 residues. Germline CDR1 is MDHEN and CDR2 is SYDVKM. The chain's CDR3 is CASQQRINTGELFF. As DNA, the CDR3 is TGTGCCAGCCAACAACGAATCAACACCGGGGAGCTGTTTTTT.

This CDR3 is CASSQDPSGRAFSNEQFF. CDR3 in DNA: TGTGCCAGCAGCCAAGATCCTAGCGGGAGGGCCTTCTCAAATGAGCAGTTCTTC. This rearrangement joins TRBV14 to TRBJ2-1; 12 bases fit TRBD2. This CDR3 is built from 18 residues. J was trimmed by 7 bases and V by 0 bases; bases with no gene match: 10. The V gene's germline CDR1 is SGHDN and CDR2 FVKESK.

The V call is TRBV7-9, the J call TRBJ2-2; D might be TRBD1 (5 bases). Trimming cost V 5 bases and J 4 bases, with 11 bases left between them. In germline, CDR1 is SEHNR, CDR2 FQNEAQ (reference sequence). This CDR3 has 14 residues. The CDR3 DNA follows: TGTGCCAGCAGCCTCGTAGGGGCCACCGGGGAGCTGTTTTTT. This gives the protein CASSLVGATGELFF.

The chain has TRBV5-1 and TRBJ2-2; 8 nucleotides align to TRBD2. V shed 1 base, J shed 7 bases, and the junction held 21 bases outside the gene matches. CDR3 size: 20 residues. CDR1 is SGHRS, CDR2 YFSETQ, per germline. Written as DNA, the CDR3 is TGCGCCAGCAGCTTGTGGTTCGACGAGAGCGGGAGAGCCCGAAACGGGGAGCTGTTTTTT. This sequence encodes CASSLWFDESGRARNGELFF.

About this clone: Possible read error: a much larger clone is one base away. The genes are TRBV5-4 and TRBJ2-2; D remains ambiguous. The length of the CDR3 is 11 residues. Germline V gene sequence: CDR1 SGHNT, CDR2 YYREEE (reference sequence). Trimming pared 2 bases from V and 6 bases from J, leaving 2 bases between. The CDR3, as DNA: TGTGCCAGCAGCTTACCCGGGGAGCTGTTTTTT. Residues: CASSLPGELFF.